Listed below are T cell receptor beta chains from one sample, sequenced in a study of blood T cell repertoires in COVID-19. Profiled with immunoSEQ multiplex PCR; TCRdb holds only in-frame clones, not every one. The repertoire holds 100,000 to 150,000 clones, with around 89% as singletons. The sequencing input was peripheral blood. The receptor source for this set is a man in his sixties with COVID-19, enrolled during active disease. CDR3s include the opening cysteine and the closing phenylalanine or tryptophan. D genes are given only for firm matches. For some rows the clone size is stated as once, few or many, or as a class when expanded; others skip it.

j_gene	v_gene	abundance	d_gene	CDR3nt	CDR3aa
TRBJ1-5	TRBV5-4	-	TRBD1	TGTGCCAGCAGCGTGGAGGGACAGCACAATCAGCCCCAGCATTTT	CASSVEGQHNQPQHF
TRBJ1-4	TRBV5-6	-	-	TGTGCCAGCAGCCCCTGGGCGCAAGTGAATGAAAAACTGTTTTTT	CASSPWAQVNEKLFF
TRBJ1-1	TRBV10-3	-	TRBD1	TGTGCCATCAGTGAGTCGATAGGACAGGGAGGATATTTCTTT	CAISESIGQGGYFF
TRBJ2-5	TRBV7-7	-	TRBD2	TGTGCCAGCAGCGTGGGGACTAGCGATCAAGAGACCCAGTACTTC	CASSVGTSDQETQYF
TRBJ2-7	TRBV7-9	-	-	TGTGCCAGCAGCTCAGAGGAGCAGTACGAGCAGTACTTC	CASSSEEQYEQYF
TRBJ1-1	TRBV19	-	-	TGTGCCAGTAGTATAGACAGGGATCAAACTGAAGCTTTCTTT	CASSIDRDQTEAFF
TRBJ1-2	TRBV7-8	-	TRBD1	TGTGCCAGCAGCGCCGGGACAGGCTCCGGCTACACCTTC	CASSAGTGSGYTF
TRBJ1-5	TRBV28	-	-	TGTGCCAGCAGGACCTGGGGGGATAGCAATCAGCCCCAGCATTTT	CASRTWGDSNQPQHF
TRBJ1-2	TRBV7-9	-	-	TGTGCCAGCAGCTTAGAAGGGACAAGTCATGGCTACACCTTC	CASSLEGTSHGYTF
TRBJ1-4	TRBV7-2	-	-	TGTGCCAGCAGCTTACTAGGGGCCCTTCGGGTGAATGAAAAACTGTTTTTT	CASSLLGALRVNEKLFF
TRBJ1-5	TRBV5-3	-	TRBD1	TGTGCCAGAAGCTTCAGGGGGCCCCGGTTGAGCAATCAGCCCCAGCATTTT	CARSFRGPRLSNQPQHF
TRBJ2-7	TRBV9	-	TRBD1	TGTGCCAGCAGCGCAGGGACAGGAACCTACGAGCAGTACTTC	CASSAGTGTYEQYF
TRBJ2-7	TRBV3-1/TRBV3-2	-	TRBD2	TGTGCCAGCTCCCGGGGGACTAGCGGCTCCTACGAGCAGTACTTC	CASSRGTSGSYEQYF
TRBJ2-7	TRBV28	-	TRBD1	TGTGCCAGCAGTACAGAAGAGGGACAGGGTCCCCACGAGCAGTACTTC	CASSTEEGQGPHEQYF
TRBJ1-4	TRBV30	once	TRBD1	TGTGCCTGGAGTCCGGGGGACAGGGAGAGAGAAAAACTGTTTTTT	CAWSPGDREREKLFF
TRBJ2-5	TRBV27	-	-	TGTGCCAGCAGTTTAACGAACAGGGAGACCCAGTACTTC	CASSLTNRETQYF
TRBJ1-5	TRBV27	once	-	TGTGCCAGCAGTTTGCAGGGGAGCAATCAGCCCCAGCATTTT	CASSLQGSNQPQHF
TRBJ2-1	TRBV4-2	-	-	TGTGCCAGCAGCCAAGCCCAGATCTACAATGAGCAGTTCTTC	CASSQAQIYNEQFF
TRBJ1-2	TRBV30	-	-	TGTGCCTGGAGCATAATAGCTAACTATGGCTACACCTTC	CAWSIIANYGYTF
TRBJ1-2	TRBV7-3	once	TRBD1	TGTGCCAGCAGCTTAGACAGGGACTATGGCTACACCTTC	CASSLDRDYGYTF
TRBJ1-4	TRBV6-5	-	-	TGTGCCAGCAGTCGACAGGTGAAGAGCGAGGGACTGTTTTTT	CASSRQVKSEGLFF
TRBJ1-2	TRBV7-2	once	TRBD1	TGTGCCAGCAGCCGCGAGACAGGGTTATCAACTAACTATGGCTACACCTTC	CASSRETGLSTNYGYTF
TRBJ2-7	TRBV13	-	-	TGTGCCAGCAGCCTAACCTCTGGTGAGCAGTACTTC	CASSLTSGEQYF
TRBJ2-2	TRBV5-1	-	-	TGCGCCAGCAGCTTGGCAGGCCAGGCCGGGGAGCTGTTTTTT	CASSLAGQAGELFF
TRBJ1-1	TRBV3-1/TRBV3-2	-	-	TGTGCCAGCAGCCAAAGGGGCTTGAACACTGAAGCTTTCTTT	CASSQRGLNTEAFF
TRBJ1-1	TRBV7-9	-	-	TGTGCCAGCAGCCTATCCACTGAAGCTTTCTTT	CASSLSTEAFF
TRBJ2-2	TRBV5-1	-	-	TGCGCCAGCAGCTTGACGGTCACCGGGGAGCTGTTTTTT	CASSLTVTGELFF
TRBJ2-7	TRBV28	-	-	TGTGCCAGCCATAACCGGGCCTCACCGGGGGAGCAGTACTTC	CASHNRASPGEQYF
TRBJ2-7	TRBV7-6	-	TRBD2	TGTGCCAGCAGCTTGGGACTAGCGGGAGGGACTACCTACGAGCAGTACTTC	CASSLGLAGGTTYEQYF
TRBJ1-1	TRBV28	-	-	TGTGCCAGCAGTTTAAGCGGGGAAGCTTTCTTT	CASSLSGEAFF
TRBJ2-3	TRBV27	-	-	TGTGCCAGCATCTCGACAGGCGCCCATACGCAGTATTTT	CASISTGAHTQYF
TRBJ1-6	TRBV5-4	-	TRBD1	TGTGCCAGCAGAGTGACAGGGAGCTATAATTCACCCCTCCACTTT	CASRVTGSYNSPLHF
TRBJ2-2	TRBV6-2/TRBV6-3	-	TRBD2	TGTGCCAGCACCCCCAGCGGGGGGGCCTTTACCGGGGAGCTGTTTTTT	CASTPSGGAFTGELFF
TRBJ1-2	TRBV11-2	-	TRBD1	TGTGCCAGCAGCTTCGGACAGGGACGAGGCTACACCTTC	CASSFGQGRGYTF
TRBJ1-6	TRBV3-1/TRBV3-2	-	-	TGTGCCAGCACCCCCTCGGTCGGGGTTCGCTCACCCCTCCACTTT	CASTPSVGVRSPLHF
TRBJ2-1	TRBV12-5	-	TRBD1	TGTGCTAGTGGTTTGTCTCAGGGGGCCTACAATGAGCAGTTCTTC	CASGLSQGAYNEQFF
TRBJ2-7	TRBV7-2	-	-	TGTGCCAGCAGCTTGTCACGAGGAGGGGCCTACGAGCAGTACTTC	CASSLSRGGAYEQYF
TRBJ2-4	TRBV19	-	-	TGTGCCAGTAGTGAACAGACAGGCCTAATGTGGTACTTC	CASSEQTGLMWYF
TRBJ1-5	TRBV7-2	-	-	TGTGCCAGCAGCTTAGGAGGGCGAGGGAAGACGGGCAATCAGCCCCAGCATTTT	CASSLGGRGKTGNQPQHF
TRBJ1-1	TRBV19	-	TRBD1	TGTGCCAGTCGTCCCGGGACAGGTTGGAACACTGAAGCTTTCTTT	CASRPGTGWNTEAFF
TRBJ1-4	TRBV10-1	-	-	TGCGCCAGCAGTGATCAGGGGAGTTCAACTAATGAAAAACTGTTTTTT	CASSDQGSSTNEKLFF
TRBJ2-6	TRBV19	few	TRBD1	TGTGCCAGTACTGACCGGGACAGATTCTCTGGGGCCAACGTCCTGACTTTC	CASTDRDRFSGANVLTF
TRBJ2-3	TRBV6-1	-	-	TGTGCCAGCAGTGAAGCGCTTCGCGGGGGCTCTGGCACAGATACGCAGTATTTT	CASSEALRGGSGTDTQYF
TRBJ1-4	TRBV6-1	-	-	TGTGCCAGCAGTGATCCGGGGGGTGCAACTAATGAAAAACTGTTTTTT	CASSDPGGATNEKLFF
TRBJ2-2	TRBV4-3	-	TRBD2	TGCGCCAGCAGCCAAGATCTAGCGGGGGGCACCACCGGGGAGCTGTTTTTT	CASSQDLAGGTTGELFF
TRBJ1-4	TRBV27	-	TRBD1	TGTGCCAGCAGTCTAACAGGGGGTAACGAAAAACTGTTTTTT	CASSLTGGNEKLFF
TRBJ2-5	TRBV5-1	once	TRBD2	TGCGCCAGCAGCTCCGTACTAGCGGGGGTAGAGACCCAGTACTTC	CASSSVLAGVETQYF
TRBJ2-1	TRBV7-8	-	TRBD1	TGTGCCAGCAGCTACCGGGACAGGGATTACAATGAGCAGTTCTTC	CASSYRDRDYNEQFF
TRBJ2-3	TRBV4-1	-	-	TGCGCCAGCAGCCAAATTAGTGGGGGCCCCGATACGCAGTATTTT	CASSQISGGPDTQYF
TRBJ2-6	TRBV18	-	-	TGTGCCAGCTCACCACCGGCAGGGGCCAACGTCCTGACTTTC	CASSPPAGANVLTF
TRBJ1-2	TRBV28	-	-	TGTGCCAGCAGAGGGTCGGGACACTTTGGCTACACCTTC	CASRGSGHFGYTF
TRBJ2-1	TRBV11-2	-	TRBD2	TGTGCCAGCCGACGTTCGGGGGGAAACAATGAGCAGTTCTTC	CASRRSGGNNEQFF
TRBJ1-1	TRBV14	few	-	TGTGCCAGCAGCCAAGATATGCAGGGCACTGAAGCTTTCTTT	CASSQDMQGTEAFF
TRBJ1-5	TRBV28	few	-	TGTGCCAGCAGTTTAATCGCGGGGGGTAATCAGCCCCAGCATTTT	CASSLIAGGNQPQHF
TRBJ1-2	TRBV18	-	TRBD1	TGTGCCAGCTCACCGGGACAGGGTTCCTATGGCTACACCTTC	CASSPGQGSYGYTF
TRBJ1-1	TRBV2	-	-	TGTGCCAGCAGCAGGGACATGAACACTGAAGCTTTCTTT	CASSRDMNTEAFF
TRBJ1-3	TRBV15	-	-	TGTGCCACCAGCAGAGATTACACAGTCTCTGGAAACACCATATATTTT	CATSRDYTVSGNTIYF
TRBJ1-1	TRBV11-2	-	TRBD1	TGTGCCAGCAGCCCGGGACAGGGACGGGAAGCTTTCTTT	CASSPGQGREAFF
TRBJ1-2	TRBV2	-	-	TGTGCCAGCAGTGAAATTGAGGGGGAGCGAGGAGGCTACACCTTC	CASSEIEGERGGYTF
TRBJ2-5	TRBV24-1	-	TRBD1	TGTGCCACCAGTGATTTTGGGCAGGGGGCCTTCCAAGAGACCCAGTACTTC	CATSDFGQGAFQETQYF